This TCR beta chain appears in the sequencing data of a study of blood T cell repertoires in COVID-19. Adults between roughly 18 and 89 years of age took part from 24 US areas. Allocation to cohorts depended on clinical history reported by the participants. Two consecutive negative NP/OP PCR tests, clearance, or resolved symptoms defined Cohort 3 recovery. Per the original methods: Researchers report that nucleated cell counts were estimated from reference gene primer amplification. Profiled with immunoSEQ multiplex PCR; TCRdb holds only in-frame clones, not every one. V and J calls and clone size are copied from that table; D and trimming were computed from the DNA. The sample lists 290,000 or so clones; roughly 86% were seen once. The CDR3 spans 14 residues. The V end lost 8 bases, the J end lost 0 bases, and 15 bases lay between the germline ends. The germline V gene has CDR1 GTSNPN and CDR2 SVGIG (reference sequence).

Sequencing was performed on PBMCs or T cells enriched from blood (not recorded which). The receptor was derived from a woman aged 18-35 years who had recovered from COVID-19. The gene calls are TRBV30 and TRBJ2-3; D is possibly TRBD2 (6 bases). The CDR3 loop reads CARGSSGSTDTQYF. As DNA, the CDR3 is TGTGCCCGGGGCTCCAGCGGGAGCACAGATACGCAGTATTTT.